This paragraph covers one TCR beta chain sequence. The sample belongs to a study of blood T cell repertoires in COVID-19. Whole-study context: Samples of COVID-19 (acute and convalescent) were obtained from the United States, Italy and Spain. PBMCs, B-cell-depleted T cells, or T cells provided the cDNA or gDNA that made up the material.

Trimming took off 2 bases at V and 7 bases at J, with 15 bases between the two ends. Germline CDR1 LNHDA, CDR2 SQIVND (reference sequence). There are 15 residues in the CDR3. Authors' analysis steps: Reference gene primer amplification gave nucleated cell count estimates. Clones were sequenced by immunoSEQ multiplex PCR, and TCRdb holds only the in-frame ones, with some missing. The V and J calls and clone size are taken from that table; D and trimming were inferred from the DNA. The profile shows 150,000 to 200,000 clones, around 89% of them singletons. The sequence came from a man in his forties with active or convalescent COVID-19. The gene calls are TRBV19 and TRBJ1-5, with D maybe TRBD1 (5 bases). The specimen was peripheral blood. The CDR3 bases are TGTGCCAGTAGTATACGGCAGGGAAGACGGCAGCCCCAGCATTTT. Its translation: CASSIRQGRRQPQHF.